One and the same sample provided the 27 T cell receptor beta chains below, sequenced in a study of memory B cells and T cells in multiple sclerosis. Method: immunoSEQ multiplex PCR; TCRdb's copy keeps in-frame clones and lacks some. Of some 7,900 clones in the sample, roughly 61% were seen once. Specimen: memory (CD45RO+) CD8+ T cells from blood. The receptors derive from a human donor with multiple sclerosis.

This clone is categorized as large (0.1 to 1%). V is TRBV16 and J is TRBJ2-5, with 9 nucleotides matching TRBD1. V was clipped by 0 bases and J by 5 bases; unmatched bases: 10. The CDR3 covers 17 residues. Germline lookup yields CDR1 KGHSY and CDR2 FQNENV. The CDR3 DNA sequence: TGTGCCAGCAGCCAATCTTGGGGACAGGGCCCTCGGGAGACCCAGTACTTC. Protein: CASSQSWGQGPRETQYF.

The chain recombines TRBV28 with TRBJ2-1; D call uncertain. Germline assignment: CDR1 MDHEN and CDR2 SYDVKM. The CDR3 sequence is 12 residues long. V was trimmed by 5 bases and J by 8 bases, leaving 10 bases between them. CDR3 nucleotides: TGTGCCAGCAGTCCCCCAGGCGATGAGCAGTTCTTC. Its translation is CASSPPGDEQFF.

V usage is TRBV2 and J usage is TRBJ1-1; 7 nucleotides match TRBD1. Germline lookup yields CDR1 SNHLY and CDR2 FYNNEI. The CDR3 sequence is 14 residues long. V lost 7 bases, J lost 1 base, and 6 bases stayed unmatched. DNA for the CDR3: TGTGCCAGCACCCCCCGGGACAGGAACACTGAAGCTTTCTTT. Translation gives CASTPRDRNTEAFF.

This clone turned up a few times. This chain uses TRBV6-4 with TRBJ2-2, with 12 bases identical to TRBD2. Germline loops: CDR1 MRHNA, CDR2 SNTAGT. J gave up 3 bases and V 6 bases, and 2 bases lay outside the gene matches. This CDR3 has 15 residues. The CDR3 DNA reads TGTGCCAGCAGCAGACTAGCGGGGGACACCGGGGAGCTGTTTTTT. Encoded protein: CASSRLAGDTGELFF.

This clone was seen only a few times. The chain's CDR3 is CATETGSSNQPQHF. Written as DNA, the CDR3 is TGTGCCACGGAGACAGGGTCTAGCAATCAGCCCCAGCATTTT. The gene calls are TRBV10-3 and TRBJ1-5, with 7 bases matching TRBD1. This CDR3 contains 14 residues. The germline CDR1 and CDR2 sequences are ENHRY and SYGVKD. J lost 0 bases, V lost 10 bases, and 6 bases had no gene match.

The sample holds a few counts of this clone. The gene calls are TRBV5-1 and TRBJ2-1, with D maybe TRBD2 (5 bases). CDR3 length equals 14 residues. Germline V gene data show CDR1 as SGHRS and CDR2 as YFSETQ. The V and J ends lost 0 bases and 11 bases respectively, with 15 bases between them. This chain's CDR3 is CASSLVSGEAKQFF. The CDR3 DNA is TGCGCCAGCAGCTTGGTTTCCGGGGAAGCTAAGCAGTTCTTC.

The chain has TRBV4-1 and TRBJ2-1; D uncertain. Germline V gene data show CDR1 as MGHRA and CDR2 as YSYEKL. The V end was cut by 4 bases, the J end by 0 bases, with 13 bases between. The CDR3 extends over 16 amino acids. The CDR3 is CASSPSRSSSYNEQFF. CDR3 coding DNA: TGCGCCAGCAGCCCAAGCCGGTCCTCCTCCTACAATGAGCAGTTCTTC.

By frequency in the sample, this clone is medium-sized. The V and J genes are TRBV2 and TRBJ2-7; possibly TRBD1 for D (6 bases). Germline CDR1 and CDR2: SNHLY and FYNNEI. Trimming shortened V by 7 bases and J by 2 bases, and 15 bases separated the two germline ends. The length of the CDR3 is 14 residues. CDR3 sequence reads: CASILGAGTYEQYF. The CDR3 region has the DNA TGTGCCAGCATCCTGGGGGCAGGAACCTACGAGCAGTACTTC.

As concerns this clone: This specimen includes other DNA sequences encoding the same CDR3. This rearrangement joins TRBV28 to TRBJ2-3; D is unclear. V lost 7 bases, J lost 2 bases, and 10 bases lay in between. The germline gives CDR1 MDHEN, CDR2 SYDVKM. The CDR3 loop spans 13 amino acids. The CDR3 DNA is TGTGCCAGCACTTCCAAGCTCACAGATACGCAGTATTTT. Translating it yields CASTSKLTDTQYF.

The CDR3 reads CASSGPGVAGGETQYF. In DNA, the CDR3 is TGTGCCAGCAGCGGACCCGGAGTAGCGGGAGGAGAGACCCAGTACTTC. The chain recombines TRBV7-9 with TRBJ2-5; 10 nucleotides agree with TRBD2. This CDR3 region has 16 residues. Trimming at V came to 5 bases and at J to 4 bases, leaving 10 bases not matched to a gene. The germline V gene encodes CDR1 SEHNR and CDR2 FQNEAQ (reference sequence). Supplemented by reference TRBV7-9 and TRBJ2-5, the full variable domain reads DTGVSQNPRHKITKRGQNVTFRCDPISEHNRLYWYRQTLGQGPEFLTYFQNEAQLEKSRLLSDRFSAERPKGSFSTLEIQRTEQGDSAMYLCASSGPGVAGGETQYFGPGTRLLVL.

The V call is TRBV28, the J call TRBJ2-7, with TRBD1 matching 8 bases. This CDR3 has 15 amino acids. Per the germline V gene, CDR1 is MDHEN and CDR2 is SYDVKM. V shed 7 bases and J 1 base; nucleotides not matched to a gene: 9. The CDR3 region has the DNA TGTGCCAGCACCATAGGACAGGGTAGATCCTACGAGCAGTACTTC. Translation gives CASTIGQGRSYEQYF.

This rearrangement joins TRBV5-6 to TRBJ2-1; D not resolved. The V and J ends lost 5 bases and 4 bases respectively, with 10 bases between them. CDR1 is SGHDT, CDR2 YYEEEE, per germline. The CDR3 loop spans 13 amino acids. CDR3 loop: CASSWAIYNEQFF. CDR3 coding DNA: TGTGCCAGCAGTTGGGCGATTTACAATGAGCAGTTCTTC.

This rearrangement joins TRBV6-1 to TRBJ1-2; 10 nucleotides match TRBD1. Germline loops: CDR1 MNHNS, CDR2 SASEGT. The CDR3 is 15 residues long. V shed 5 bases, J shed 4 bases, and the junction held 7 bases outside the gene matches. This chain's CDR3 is CASSIRQGASYGYTF. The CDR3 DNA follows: TGTGCCAGCAGTATCAGACAGGGGGCAAGCTATGGCTACACCTTC.

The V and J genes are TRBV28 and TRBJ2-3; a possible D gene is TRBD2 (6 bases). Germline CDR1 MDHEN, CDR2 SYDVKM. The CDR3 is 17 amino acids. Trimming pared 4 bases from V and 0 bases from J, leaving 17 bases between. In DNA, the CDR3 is TGTGCCAGCAGTTCCCTGGGAGCGGGTACTAGCACAGATACGCAGTATTTT. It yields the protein CASSSLGAGTSTDTQYF.

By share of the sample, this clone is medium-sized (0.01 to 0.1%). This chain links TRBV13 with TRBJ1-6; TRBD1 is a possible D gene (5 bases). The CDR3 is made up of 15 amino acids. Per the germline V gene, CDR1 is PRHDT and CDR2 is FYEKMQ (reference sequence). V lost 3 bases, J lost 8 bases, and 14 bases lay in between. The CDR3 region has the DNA TGTGCCAGCAGCTTGGGCGAAGGGGAATATTCACCCCTCCACTTT. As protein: CASSLGEGEYSPLHF.

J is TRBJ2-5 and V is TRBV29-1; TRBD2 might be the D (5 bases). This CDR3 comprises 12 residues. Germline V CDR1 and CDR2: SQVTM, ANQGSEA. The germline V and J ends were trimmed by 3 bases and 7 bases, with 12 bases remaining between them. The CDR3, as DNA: TGCAGCGTTGAGGCGGAGGATGGGACCCAGTACTTC. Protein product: CSVEAEDGTQYF.

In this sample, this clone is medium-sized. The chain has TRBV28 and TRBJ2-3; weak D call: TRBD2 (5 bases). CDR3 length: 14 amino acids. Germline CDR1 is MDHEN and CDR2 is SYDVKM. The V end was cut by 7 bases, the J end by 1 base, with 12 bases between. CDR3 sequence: CASTGPGGTDTQYF. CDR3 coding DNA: TGTGCCAGCACCGGACCCGGGGGCACAGATACGCAGTATTTT.

CDR3 DNA sequence: TGCGCCAGCAGCTTGAGACAGGCCGGAGACACTGAAGCTTTCTTT. Its translation: CASSLRQAGDTEAFF. The chain carries TRBV5-1 and TRBJ1-1; D perhaps matches TRBD1 (6 bases). Germline assignment: CDR1 SGHRS and CDR2 YFSETQ. V lost 1 base, J lost 3 bases, and 13 bases lay in between. This CDR3 region has 15 residues. The whole variable domain, filled in from reference TRBV5-1 and TRBJ1-1, reads KAGVTQTPRYLIKTRGQQVTLSCSPISGHRSVSWYQQTPGQGLQFLFEYFSETQRNKGNFPGRFSGRQFSNSRSEMNVSTLELGDSALYLCASSLRQAGDTEAFFGQGTRLTVV.

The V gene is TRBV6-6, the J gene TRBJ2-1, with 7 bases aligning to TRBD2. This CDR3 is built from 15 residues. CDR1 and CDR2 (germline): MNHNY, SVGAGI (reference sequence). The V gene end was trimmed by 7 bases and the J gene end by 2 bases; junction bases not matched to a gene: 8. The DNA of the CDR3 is TGTGCCAGCACTTCTCTGCGGGAGACCTACAATGAGCAGTTCTTC. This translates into CASTSLRETYNEQFF.

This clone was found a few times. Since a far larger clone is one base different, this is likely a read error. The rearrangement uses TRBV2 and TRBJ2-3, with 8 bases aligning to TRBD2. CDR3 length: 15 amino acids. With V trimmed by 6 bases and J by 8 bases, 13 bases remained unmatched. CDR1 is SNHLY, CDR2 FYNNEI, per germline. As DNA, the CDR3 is TGTGCCAGCAGCGACAGCGGGAGAGGGGCAGGTACGCAGTATTTT. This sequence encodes CASSDSGRGAGTQYF.

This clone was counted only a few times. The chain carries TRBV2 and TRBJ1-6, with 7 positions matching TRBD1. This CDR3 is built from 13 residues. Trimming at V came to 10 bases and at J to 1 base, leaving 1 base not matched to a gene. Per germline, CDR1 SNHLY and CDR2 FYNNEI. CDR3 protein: CAIQGSYNSPLHF. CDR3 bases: TGTGCCATACAGGGGTCCTATAATTCACCCCTCCACTTT.

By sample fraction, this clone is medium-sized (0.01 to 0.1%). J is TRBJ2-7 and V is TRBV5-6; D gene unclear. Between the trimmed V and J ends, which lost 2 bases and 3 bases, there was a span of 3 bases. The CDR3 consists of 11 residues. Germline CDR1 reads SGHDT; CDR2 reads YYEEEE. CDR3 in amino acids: CASSFRYEQYF. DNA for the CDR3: TGTGCCAGCAGCTTCCGCTACGAGCAGTACTTC.

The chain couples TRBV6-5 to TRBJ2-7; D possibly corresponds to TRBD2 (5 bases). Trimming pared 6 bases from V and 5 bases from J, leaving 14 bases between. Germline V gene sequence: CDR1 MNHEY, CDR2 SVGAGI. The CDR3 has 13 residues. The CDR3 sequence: CASSRVLANEQYF. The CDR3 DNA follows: TGTGCCAGCAGCCGAGTTCTAGCCAACGAGCAGTACTTC.

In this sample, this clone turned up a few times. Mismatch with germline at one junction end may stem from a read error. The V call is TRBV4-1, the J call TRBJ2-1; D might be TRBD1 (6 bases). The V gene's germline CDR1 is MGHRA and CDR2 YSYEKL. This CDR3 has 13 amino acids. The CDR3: CASSKQGNNKQFF. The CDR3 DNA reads TGCGCCAGCAGCAAACAGGGAAACAATAAGCAGTTCTTC.

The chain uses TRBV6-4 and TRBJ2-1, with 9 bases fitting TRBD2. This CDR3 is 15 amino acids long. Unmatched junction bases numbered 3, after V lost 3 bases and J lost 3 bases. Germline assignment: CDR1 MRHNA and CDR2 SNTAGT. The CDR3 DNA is TGTGCCAGCAGTGAATCGACTAGCGGCTACAATGAGCAGTTCTTC. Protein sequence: CASSESTSGYNEQFF.

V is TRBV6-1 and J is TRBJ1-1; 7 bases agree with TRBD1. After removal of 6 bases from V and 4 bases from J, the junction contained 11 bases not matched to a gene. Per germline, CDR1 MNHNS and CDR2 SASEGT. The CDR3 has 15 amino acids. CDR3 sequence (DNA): TGTGCCAGCAGGAACCGGGACAGCTCTTTCACTGAAGCTTTCTTT. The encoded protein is CASRNRDSSFTEAFF.

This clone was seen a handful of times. In DNA, the CDR3 is TGTGCCAGCAGTACCTCCTACAGGGAGAACACTGAAGCTTTCTTT. Protein product: CASSTSYRENTEAFF. The rearrangement joins TRBV6-5 to TRBJ1-1; tentatively, D is TRBD1 (6 bases). The CDR3 covers 15 residues. Trimming pared 5 bases from V and 1 base from J, leaving 14 bases between. Germline V gene sequence: CDR1 MNHEY, CDR2 SVGAGI.